This TCR beta chain was recorded in a study of T cells in Graves' hyperthyroidism and ophthalmopathy. Overall study findings and caveats: Researchers found most expanded thyroid clonotypes above 0.001 in blood as well.

Each diagnosis drew on symptoms, thyroxine, TRAb, thyroid ultrasound and orbital computed tomography findings. Fresh peripheral blood, around 9.3 ml, was the source of the PBMCs. Amplification yielded TCR beta CDR3 regions, with RNA transcripts as the source. When the TCR CDR3 underwent first-round RT-PCR, the HTBI primer set was used. TCRdb re-analysed the multiplex PCR reads in MiXCR, keeping a single row per CDR3 protein. The sample holds roughly 500,000 distinct CDR3 sequences, roughly 23% seen once. V lost 0 bases, J lost 0 bases, and 11 bases lay in between. Germline values: CDR1 GTSNPN, CDR2 SVGIG (reference sequence). The CDR3 is 15 amino acids. This clonotype turned up a few times. What it binds is unknown.

The source is a woman between 70 and 85 years old with Graves' ophthalmopathy. The V and J genes are TRBV30 and TRBJ1-2, with D tentatively TRBD1 (6 bases). Source material: blood. CDR3 DNA sequence: TGTGCCTGGAGTGTAAGAGAGGGGGCTAACTATGGCTACACCTTC. Its translation is CAWSVREGANYGYTF.